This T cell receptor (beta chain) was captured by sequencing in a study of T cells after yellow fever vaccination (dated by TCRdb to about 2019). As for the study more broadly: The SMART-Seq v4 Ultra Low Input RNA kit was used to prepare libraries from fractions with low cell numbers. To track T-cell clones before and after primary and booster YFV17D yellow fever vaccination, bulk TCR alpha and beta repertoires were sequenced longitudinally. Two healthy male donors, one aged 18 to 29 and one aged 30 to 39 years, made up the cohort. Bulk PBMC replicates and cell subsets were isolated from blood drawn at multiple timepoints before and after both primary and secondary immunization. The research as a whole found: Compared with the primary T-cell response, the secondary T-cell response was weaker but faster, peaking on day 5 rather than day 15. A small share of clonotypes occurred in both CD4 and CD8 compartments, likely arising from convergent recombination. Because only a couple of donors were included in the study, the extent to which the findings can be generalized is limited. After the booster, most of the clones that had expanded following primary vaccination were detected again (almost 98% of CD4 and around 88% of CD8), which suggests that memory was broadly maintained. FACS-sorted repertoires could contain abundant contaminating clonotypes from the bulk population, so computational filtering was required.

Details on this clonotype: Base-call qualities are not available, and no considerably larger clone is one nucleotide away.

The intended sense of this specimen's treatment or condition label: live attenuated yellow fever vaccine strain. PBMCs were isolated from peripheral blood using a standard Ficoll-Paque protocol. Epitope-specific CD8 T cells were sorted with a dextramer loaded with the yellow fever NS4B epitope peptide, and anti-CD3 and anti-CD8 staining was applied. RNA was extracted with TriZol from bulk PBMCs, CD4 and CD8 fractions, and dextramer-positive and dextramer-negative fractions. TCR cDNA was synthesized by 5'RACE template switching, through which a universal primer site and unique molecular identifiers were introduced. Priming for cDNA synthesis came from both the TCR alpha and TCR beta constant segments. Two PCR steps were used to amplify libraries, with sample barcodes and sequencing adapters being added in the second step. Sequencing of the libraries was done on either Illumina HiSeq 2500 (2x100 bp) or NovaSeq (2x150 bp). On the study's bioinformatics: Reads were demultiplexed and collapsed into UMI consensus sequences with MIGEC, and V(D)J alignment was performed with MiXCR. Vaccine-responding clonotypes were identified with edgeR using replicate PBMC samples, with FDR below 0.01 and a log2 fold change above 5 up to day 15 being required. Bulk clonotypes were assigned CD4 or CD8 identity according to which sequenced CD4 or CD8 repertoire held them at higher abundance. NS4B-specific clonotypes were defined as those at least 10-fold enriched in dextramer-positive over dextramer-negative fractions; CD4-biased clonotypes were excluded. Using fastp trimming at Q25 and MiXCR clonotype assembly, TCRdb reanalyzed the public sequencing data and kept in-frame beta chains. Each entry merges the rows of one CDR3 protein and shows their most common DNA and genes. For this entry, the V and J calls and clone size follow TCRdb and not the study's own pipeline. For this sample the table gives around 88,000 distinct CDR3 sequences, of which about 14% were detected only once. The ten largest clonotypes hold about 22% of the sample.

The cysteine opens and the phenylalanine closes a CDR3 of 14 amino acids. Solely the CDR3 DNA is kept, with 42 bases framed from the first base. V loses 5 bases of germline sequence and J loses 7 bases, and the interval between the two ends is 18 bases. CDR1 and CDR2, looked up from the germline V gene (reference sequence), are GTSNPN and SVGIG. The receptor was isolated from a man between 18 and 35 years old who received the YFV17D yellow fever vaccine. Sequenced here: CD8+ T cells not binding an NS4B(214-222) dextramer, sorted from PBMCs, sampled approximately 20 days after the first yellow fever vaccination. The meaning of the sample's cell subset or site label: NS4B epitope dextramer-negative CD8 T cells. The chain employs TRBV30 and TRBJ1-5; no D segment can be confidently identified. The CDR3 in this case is CAWFNVGCGQPQHF. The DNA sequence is TGTGCCTGGTTCAACGTAGGGTGCGGCCAGCCCCAGCATTTT.